These 30 T cell receptor beta chains were sequenced from one sample in a study of human T cells and chemical hapten exposure. As to time point: patch test 2, 6 weeks after DPC sensitization. Treatment in this sample: therapeutic diphenylcyclopropenone sensitization with weekly scalp DPC. TCRdb reanalysed the RACE reads using MiXCR and keeps one entry per CDR3 protein. In the table there are about 84,000 distinct CDR3 sequences, more than 9% of which are singletons. The sequencing here drew on whole blood, taken in connection with sensitization to the hapten diphenylcyclopropenone (DPC). These TCRs come from a woman aged 45-65 years with alopecia areata. Some clones in this sample may be carry-over from other donors' samples.

This clonotype was observed a handful of times. The chain combines TRBV29-1 with TRBJ2-7, with D perhaps TRBD2 (6 bases). With 5 bases removed from V and 2 bases from J, the gap between germline ends came to 10 bases. CDR1 is SQVTM and CDR2 is ANQGSEA in the germline V gene. The CDR3 is 12 amino acids. The CDR3 DNA reads TGCAGCGTTACTACTAGCCCCTACGAGCAGTACTTC. The encoded protein is CSVTTSPYEQYF.

The V call is TRBV6-2 or TRBV6-3, the J call TRBJ2-3; D unresolved. The germline V gene encodes CDR1 MNHEY and CDR2 SVGEGT. V was cut by 5 bases and J by 1 base, with 7 bases left in between. The CDR3 extends over 13 amino acids. Here the CDR3 DNA reads TGTGCCAGCAGTATGTTCGGCACAGATACGCAGTATTTT. Its protein product is CASSMFGTDTQYF.

This clonotype was observed many times. The chain carries TRBV4-3 and TRBJ1-1; D is perhaps TRBD1 (6 bases). V shed 3 bases and J shed 1 base, with 12 bases lying between them. Germline values: CDR1 LGHNA, CDR2 YSLEER. CDR3 size: 15 residues. The CDR3 coding sequence is TGCGCCAGCAGCCAGTACAGGGAGAGGAACACTGAAGCTTTCTTT. Its protein is CASSQYRERNTEAFF.

The sample holds many counts of this clonotype. This rearrangement joins TRBV20-1 to TRBJ2-1; D is undetermined. Germline V gene sequence: CDR1 DFQATT, CDR2 SNEGSKA (reference sequence). V lost 5 bases to trimming and J lost 6 bases, with 14 bases between them. The CDR3 spans 13 residues. The CDR3 sequence: CSAEMAAFNEQFF. The CDR3 nucleotides are TGCAGTGCTGAGATGGCGGCTTTCAATGAGCAGTTCTTC.

This clonotype was detected ten times or more. The chain uses TRBV29-1 and TRBJ2-3; no clear D gene. The CDR3 is 12 residues long. CDR1 SQVTM and CDR2 ANQGSEA come from the germline V gene. The V end lost 7 bases, the J end lost 0 bases, and 8 bases lay between the germline ends. CDR3 in DNA: TGCAGCGCCGACCCGAGCACAGATACGCAGTATTTT. Translating it yields CSADPSTDTQYF.

This clonotype was recorded many times. The rearrangement joins TRBV27 to TRBJ2-7, with a tentative D call TRBD2 (6 bases). CDR3 length: 12 amino acids. Trimming removed 8 bases from V and 4 bases from J, with 12 bases in between. CDR1 MNHEY and CDR2 SMNVEV come from the germline V gene (reference sequence). As DNA, the CDR3 is TGTGCCAGCGGGAGGAGGTTGTACGAGCAGTACTTC. This sequence encodes CASGRRLYEQYF.

The genes are TRBV5-5 and TRBJ2-7; TRBD1 or TRBD2 may be the D gene (5 bases each). This CDR3 spans 15 amino acids. CDR1 is SGHKS, CDR2 YYEKEE, per germline (reference sequence). V was clipped by 0 bases and J by 2 bases, with 12 bases between them. The CDR3 nucleotides are TGTGCCAGCAGCTTGGATCCGGGACCAGCCTACGAGCAGTACTTC. It codes for CASSLDPGPAYEQYF.

This clonotype was seen at least ten times. The rearrangement uses TRBV4-2 and TRBJ2-5; 9 bases align to TRBD2. Germline assignment: CDR1 LGHNA and CDR2 YNFKEQ. CDR3 length equals 15 residues. V trimming: 4 bases; J trimming: 3 bases; junction bases outside the gene matches: 6. The CDR3 DNA is TGTGCCAGCAGCCCCTTAGCGGGGGTTGAAGAGACCCAGTACTTC. It encodes CASSPLAGVEETQYF.

This clonotype showed up many times. This chain links TRBV14 with TRBJ2-3; TRBD2 matches at 8 bases. Germline CDR1 and CDR2: SGHDN and FVKESK. The CDR3 runs 16 residues. Losses at the gene ends were 3 bases for V and 4 bases for J; bases not matched to a gene: 9. CDR3 loop: CASSQPGTSSADTQYF. CDR3 DNA: TGTGCCAGCAGCCAGCCCGGGACTAGTTCCGCAGATACGCAGTATTTT.

This clonotype appeared many times. This sequence joins TRBV5-1 and TRBJ2-2; D unresolved. Germline V lookup: CDR1 SGHRS, CDR2 YFSETQ. The CDR3 totals 15 residues. V lost 0 bases and J lost 2, with 8 bases in between. The CDR3 loop is CASSLEQINTGELFF. CDR3 nucleotide sequence: TGCGCCAGCAGCTTGGAACAGATCAACACCGGGGAGCTGTTTTTT.

This clonotype was seen many times. The J gene is TRBJ1-2, the V gene TRBV27; 7 bases are shared with TRBD1. Trimming removed 5 bases from V and 3 bases from J; junction bases left unmatched: 9. The CDR3 totals 15 residues. Looked up from germline, CDR1 is MNHEY and CDR2 is SMNVEV (reference sequence). CDR3 nucleotide sequence: TGTGCCAGCAGTCAAAGACAGGGTAGTCACTATGGCTACACCTTC. As protein: CASSQRQGSHYGYTF.

This rearrangement joins TRBV29-1 to TRBJ1-2; 7 positions agree with TRBD1. Trimming at V came to 6 bases and at J to 7 bases, leaving 17 bases not matched to a gene. This CDR3 spans 15 amino acids. CDR1 and CDR2 from the germline V gene are SQVTM and ANQGSEA. This CDR3 is CSVTHGDSRGRGYTF. The CDR3 DNA follows: TGCAGCGTGACACATGGGGACAGTCGCGGGCGTGGCTACACCTTC.

This clonotype was seen ten or more times. The J gene is TRBJ2-3, the V gene TRBV7-8, with a tentative D call TRBD2 (6 bases). V lost 5 bases and J 10 bases, leaving 19 bases between the germline ends. Germline V lookup: CDR1 SGHVS, CDR2 FQNEAQ. CDR3 length equals 14 residues. This CDR3 is CASSPRTDWGAQYF. The CDR3 DNA sequence: TGTGCCAGCAGCCCCCGGACGGACTGGGGGGCGCAGTATTTT.

This clonotype was picked up many times. The genes are TRBV19 and TRBJ1-4; unclear D gene. Germline lookup yields CDR1 LNHDA and CDR2 SQIVND (reference sequence). This CDR3 comprises 16 residues. The V end lost 0 bases, the J end lost 3 bases, and 11 bases lay between the germline ends. CDR3 protein: CASSIEGRQPNEKLFF. CDR3 in DNA: TGTGCCAGTAGTATAGAAGGACGGCAACCTAATGAAAAACTGTTTTTT.

This clonotype was observed a handful of times. The rearrangement links TRBV20-1 to TRBJ1-5; no clear D. CDR1 and CDR2 (germline): DFQATT, SNEGSKA (reference sequence). Trimming took off 0 bases at V and 8 bases at J, with 8 bases between the two ends. This CDR3 has 12 residues. This CDR3 is CSAREEGEPQHF. The CDR3 nucleotides read TGCAGTGCTAGAGAGGAGGGCGAGCCCCAGCATTTT.

This clonotype was picked up many times. This chain connects TRBV4-1 to TRBJ2-4; D remains ambiguous. V was pared by 1 base and J by 2 bases, with 18 bases between. Germline values: CDR1 MGHRA, CDR2 YSYEKL. This CDR3 spans 18 amino acids. CDR3 DNA: TGCGCCAGCAGCCAAGGCCCGACCCGTGGAGATTCCAAAAACATTCAGTACTTC. This codes for CASSQGPTRGDSKNIQYF.

This clonotype was counted only a few times. The rearrangement joins TRBV5-5 to TRBJ1-4; D is unresolved. Germline V gene sequence: CDR1 SGHKS, CDR2 YYEKEE (reference sequence). This CDR3 has 15 amino acids. The germline V and J ends were trimmed by 6 bases and 0 bases, with 12 bases remaining between them. CDR3: CASINDLATNEKLFF. The CDR3 DNA sequence: TGTGCCAGCATCAACGACCTGGCAACTAATGAAAAACTGTTTTTT. The full variable domain, its missing parts supplied by reference TRBV5-5 and TRBJ1-4, is DAGVTQSPTHLIKTRGQQVTLRCSPISGHKSVSWYQQVLGQGPQFIFQYYEKEERGRGNFPDRFSARQFPNYSSELNVNALLLGDSALYLCASINDLATNEKLFFGSGTQLSVL.

This clonotype was seen at least ten times. The chain uses TRBV20-1 and TRBJ2-7, with 9 nucleotides matching TRBD2. V was pared by 1 base and J by 3 bases, with 7 bases of the junction left unmatched. Germline values: CDR1 DFQATT, CDR2 SNEGSKA (reference sequence). This CDR3 has 15 amino acids. DNA of the CDR3: TGCAGTGCTAGAGGTCGTAGCGGGGGCATCTACGAGCAGTACTTC. This codes for CSARGRSGGIYEQYF.

This clonotype appeared many times. The chain uses TRBV20-1 and TRBJ1-1, with D unclear. V lost 2 bases to trimming and J lost 0 bases, with 10 bases between them. Germline CDR1 DFQATT, CDR2 SNEGSKA (reference sequence). This CDR3 region has 14 residues. CDR3 amino acids: CSARRASLNTEAFF. CDR3 coding DNA: TGCAGTGCTAGAAGGGCCAGCTTGAACACTGAAGCTTTCTTT.

This clonotype was recorded many times. The chain joins TRBV7-9 to TRBJ1-2, with TRBD1 matching 7 bases. Trimming took 4 bases from V and 8 from J; bases not matched to a gene: 7. The CDR3 extends over 13 amino acids. The germline CDR1 and CDR2 sequences are SEHNR and FQNEAQ (reference sequence). The CDR3 region has the DNA TGTGCCAGCAGCTCACGACAGGGAGGAGGCTACACCTTC. It translates to CASSSRQGGGYTF.

This clonotype was seen at least ten times. The V and J genes are TRBV25-1 and TRBJ2-7; a weak D match, TRBD2 (6 bases). CDR3 length: 11 residues. Between the trimmed V and J ends, which lost 4 bases and 9 bases, there was a span of 10 bases. Per the germline V gene, CDR1 is MGHDK and CDR2 is SYGVNS. Here the CDR3 reads CASSGLEVQYF. CDR3 DNA: TGTGCCAGCAGTGGACTAGAGGTGCAGTACTTC.

In this sample, this clonotype turned up many times. This chain links TRBV7-2 with TRBJ2-7, with 10 bases identical to TRBD2. The CDR3 has 15 residues. J lost 3 bases, V lost 6 bases, and 8 bases had no gene match. Germline V CDR1 and CDR2: SGHTA, FQGNSA. The chain's CDR3 is CASRTQSSGSYEQYF. CDR3 nucleotides: TGTGCCAGCAGGACCCAGTCTAGCGGGAGCTACGAGCAGTACTTC.

This rearrangement joins TRBV5-1 to TRBJ1-2; D uncertain. The CDR3 length is 14 residues. Trimming took off 0 bases at V and 1 base at J, with 7 bases between the two ends. Germline values: CDR1 SGHRS, CDR2 YFSETQ. CDR3 sequence (DNA): TGCGCCAGCAGCTTGGACAGACTTAACTATGGCTACACCTTC. It codes for CASSLDRLNYGYTF.

This clonotype was seen a handful of times. The chain recombines TRBV20-1 with TRBJ2-3; TRBD1 matches 8 bases. This CDR3 is built from 15 residues. The trim removed 6 bases at V and 4 bases at J, leaving 12 bases unmatched. Germline-derived CDR1 and CDR2 are DFQATT and SNEGSKA (reference sequence). CDR3 nucleotides: TGCAGTGCCAGCCTCTGGACAGGGACGTCAGATACGCAGTATTTT. Amino acid sequence: CSASLWTGTSDTQYF.

This clonotype was found many times. CDR3 DNA sequence: TGTGCCAGCAGTTACGACGGGAGTCTTTTGACCCAGCATTTT. This encodes CASSYDGSLLTQHF. This sequence joins TRBV6-5 and TRBJ1-5; D call uncertain. V was cut by 2 bases and J by 11 bases, with 16 bases left in between. Germline V lookup: CDR1 MNHEY, CDR2 SVGAGI. This CDR3 region has 14 residues.

The chain couples TRBV12-3 or TRBV12-4 to TRBJ2-3, with D uncertain. Trimming cost V 7 bases and J 2 bases, with 19 bases left between them. The CDR3 runs 16 residues. This CDR3 is CASTSRRTFDTDTQYF. For the CDR3, the DNA is TGTGCCAGCACCTCTCGTCGGACGTTTGACACAGATACGCAGTATTTT.

This clonotype counts as medium-sized (0.01 to 0.1%). The gene calls are TRBV29-1 and TRBJ2-2, with D unresolved. Germline V gene lookup returns CDR1 SQVTM and CDR2 ANQGSEA. The CDR3 is 12 residues long. V was shortened by 6 bases and J by 1 base, with 6 bases between the two germline ends. CDR3 sequence reads: CSVSLNTGELFF. The CDR3 region has the DNA TGCAGCGTAAGTCTGAACACCGGGGAGCTGTTTTTT.

The gene calls are TRBV5-4 and TRBJ2-2, with 9 nucleotides matching TRBD2. The CDR3 is 16 residues long. V shed 3 bases, J shed 1 base, and the junction held 4 bases outside the gene matches. CDR1 is SGHNT, CDR2 YYREEE, per germline (reference sequence). The CDR3 loop is CASSSASGVNTGELFF. The CDR3 region has the DNA TGTGCCAGCAGCTCAGCTAGCGGGGTGAACACCGGGGAGCTGTTTTTT.

The chain carries TRBV29-1 and TRBJ2-3; tentatively, D is TRBD1 (6 bases). The germline V gene encodes CDR1 SQVTM and CDR2 ANQGSEA. V lost 2 bases, J lost 1 base, and 10 bases lay in between. The CDR3 covers 14 residues. Here the CDR3 DNA reads TGCAGCGTTGAAACAGGGATACGCACAGATACGCAGTATTTT. Its translation is CSVETGIRTDTQYF.

This rearrangement joins TRBV12-3 or TRBV12-4 to TRBJ1-3; 9 bases match TRBD1. The V and J ends lost 5 bases and 4 bases, in that order; junction bases with no gene match: 3. The CDR3 sequence is 14 residues long. CDR3 DNA: TGTGCCAGCAGTGAGGGACAGGGAGGAAACACCATATATTTT. Translating gives CASSEGQGGNTIYF.